This entry is about one T cell receptor beta chain. Its antigen is as yet unknown. PCR was performed using 60 Vbeta and 13 Jbeta primers. Assay used: immunoSEQ multiplex PCR; TCRdb lists only in-frame clones, some missing. The table has around 150,000 clones, around 68% seen once. The source of the sample is a study of cytomegalovirus exposure and HLA in healthy donors. Study results and limitations: Most of the TCR beta V segments (in an earlier analysis) were productive either about 87% or about 30% of the time. In most subjects, TCR beta sequences reportedly gave accurate predictions of HLA-A and HLA-B alleles. TRBV6-2, TRBV6-3 and other indistinguishable V segments were excluded. Analysis was performed later, and it showed HLA-associated TCR beta chains to be more clonally expanded than equally common others.

Germline loops: CDR1 ENHRY, CDR2 SYGVKD. The CDR3 is 15 residues long. Losses at the gene ends were 6 bases for V and 3 bases for J; bases not matched to a gene: 5. This chain joins TRBV10-3 and TRBJ2-7, with TRBD2 identical over 13 bases. This clonotype was obtained from a woman in her thirties or forties in good health and CMV-seropositive. The sequenced sample consisted of PBMCs. The CDR3 sequence is CAISAGLAGNYEQYF. In nucleotides, the CDR3 is TGTGCCATCAGCGCGGGACTAGCGGGGAACTACGAGCAGTACTTC.